Sequencing of this T cell receptor (beta chain) was carried out in a study of T cell responses to AZD1222 COVID-19 vaccine. Whole-study findings and limits: Regions left unmutated in variants are reportedly the target of nearly half of spike-specific TCRs. Following two doses of AZD1222, Spike-specific TCR breadth and depth rose. Among AZD1222 vaccinees, only six were seropositive at baseline.

Germline CDR1 and CDR2: SGHRS and YFSETQ. This CDR3 is built from 13 residues. Trimming cost V 1 base and J 1 base, with 4 bases left between them. Concerning this clone: The antigen remains unidentified.

The table came from immunoSEQ multiplex PCR; TCRdb's copy has only in-frame clones and leaves some out. The sample lists some 120,000 clones, 80% to 90% seen once, with roughly 4.3% in the top ten. The receptor comes from an adult in good health. Sequences were derived from peripheral blood, sampled on day 0 of MenACWY control vaccination. This sequence joins TRBV5-1 and TRBJ2-3; no clear D. The CDR3: CASSLSGTDTQYF. CDR3 bases: TGCGCCAGCAGCTTGTCGGGCACAGATACGCAGTATTTT.